These 21 T cell receptor beta chains were sequenced from one sample in a study of CD8+ T cells in alopecia areata. Following extraction, RNA underwent reverse transcription to cDNA, which served as the sequencing template. Using immunoSEQ multiplex PCR, the repertoire was profiled, and TCRdb retains in-frame clones only, with some absent. The data show about 210,000 clones, roughly 56% seen once. The treatment is: oral pan-JAK inhibitor, 5-10 mg twice daily. This specimen was CD4+ T cells sorted from blood, taken at week 4, from a patient treated with tofacitinib. The receptors originated from a human donor with alopecia areata.

CDR3 protein: CASSFGGAFVYNEQFF. CDR3 DNA: TGTGCCAGCAGCTTTGGAGGAGCCTTTGTGTACAATGAGCAGTTCTTC. The rearrangement uses TRBV7-2 and TRBJ2-1; the D gene is possibly TRBD2 (5 bases). Trimming removed 3 bases from V and 4 bases from J, with 16 bases in between. Germline V lookup: CDR1 SGHTA, CDR2 FQGNSA. CDR3 size: 16 residues.

In its sample, this clone was seen a few times. The sample contains more than one DNA sequence encoding this CDR3. The rearrangement joins TRBV19 to TRBJ1-5; 7 bases match TRBD1. V lost 2 bases and J lost 4; bases outside the gene matches: 14. Germline lookup yields CDR1 LNHDA and CDR2 SQIVND (reference sequence). This CDR3 has 18 residues. In nucleotides, the CDR3 is TGTGCCAGTAGTATACCCGCGCGGTTGAGACAGGGTAATCAGCCCCAGCATTTT. Translating it yields CASSIPARLRQGNQPQHF. Using reference TRBV19 and TRBJ1-5 for the parts outside the CDR3, the full variable domain is DGGITQSPKYLFRKEGQNVTLSCEQNLNHDAMYWYRQDPGQGLRLIYYSQIVNDFQKGDIAEGYSVSREKKESFPLTVTSAQKNPTAFYLCASSIPARLRQGNQPQHFGDGTRLSIL.

V usage is TRBV11-2 and J usage is TRBJ2-1; 12 nucleotides agree with TRBD2. Germline CDR1 and CDR2: SGHAT and FQNNGV. The CDR3 runs to 18 residues. The J segment lost 1 base and the V segment lost 1 base, leaving 5 bases of the junction unmatched. The CDR3 bases are TGTGCCAGCAGCTTAGGGACTAGCGGGGACCTGTCCTACAATGAGCAGTTCTTC. This gives the protein CASSLGTSGDLSYNEQFF.

This clone was seen a few times. The genes are TRBV7-9 and TRBJ1-5; maybe TRBD1 (5 bases). Trimming removed 3 bases from V and 3 bases from J, with 6 bases in between. The CDR3 runs 13 residues. Germline V lookup: CDR1 SEHNR, CDR2 FQNEAQ (reference sequence). The CDR3 region is CASSLGLNQPQHF. The CDR3 bases are TGTGCCAGCAGCTTGGGGCTCAATCAGCCCCAGCATTTT.

The chain joins TRBV11-2 to TRBJ1-2; D is uncertain. CDR3 length equals 15 residues. Trimming left V 1 base short and J 7 bases short, with 16 bases between. Germline CDR1 SGHAT, CDR2 FQNNGV. CDR3 sequence (DNA): TGTGCCAGCAGCTTAGGTCGGGTGATCGGGGTTGGCTACACCTTC. This translates into CASSLGRVIGVGYTF.

This CDR3 reads CAWSEGARAKNIQYF. For the CDR3, the DNA is TGTGCCTGGAGCGAAGGGGCTCGAGCCAAAAACATTCAGTACTTC. V is TRBV30 and J is TRBJ2-4; TRBD1 might be the D (5 bases). Per the germline V gene, CDR1 is GTSNPN and CDR2 is SVGIG (reference sequence). The CDR3 consists of 15 residues. V was cut by 3 bases and J by 0 bases, with 12 bases left in between.

The chain recombines TRBV5-1 with TRBJ2-6; 8 positions match TRBD1. CDR3 length: 17 residues. Germline assignment: CDR1 SGHRS and CDR2 YFSETQ. J gave up 0 bases and V 4 bases, and 6 bases lay outside the gene matches. CDR3 amino acids: CASSQDRVDSGANVLTF. CDR3 in DNA: TGCGCCAGCAGCCAGGACAGGGTAGACTCTGGGGCCAACGTCCTGACTTTC.

The rearrangement joins TRBV18 to TRBJ1-2; TRBD1 aligns across 10 bases. There are 15 residues in the CDR3. J lost 7 bases, V lost 3 bases, and 8 bases had no gene match. The germline CDR1 and CDR2 sequences are KGHSH and LQKENI. The CDR3, as DNA: TGTGCCAGCTCACCCGGGGGACAGGGGATGAGTGGCTACACCTTC. It yields the protein CASSPGGQGMSGYTF.

This clone was seen only once. This rearrangement joins TRBV6-1 to TRBJ2-3; the match to TRBD2 covers 9 bases. Trimming cost V 6 bases and J 5 bases; bases outside gene matches: 9. CDR3 length: 15 residues. The germline CDR1 and CDR2 sequences are MNHNS and SASEGT. The DNA for the CDR3 is TGTGCCAGCAGCCCGACGGGACTAGCATTAGATACGCAGTATTTT. Its translation is CASSPTGLALDTQYF.

The rearrangement links TRBV15 to TRBJ1-6; D unclear. Germline assignment: CDR1 LNHNV and CDR2 YYDKDF (reference sequence). With 8 bases removed from V and 9 bases from J, the gap between germline ends came to 17 bases. The CDR3 loop spans 14 amino acids. The CDR3 is CATGTVGFGSPLHF. CDR3 sequence (DNA): TGTGCCACCGGTACGGTGGGCTTTGGTTCACCCCTCCACTTT.

The chain recombines TRBV7-9 with TRBJ1-2; the D gene is possibly TRBD1 (5 bases). V lost 3 bases, J lost 5 bases, and 19 bases lay in between. The V gene's germline CDR1 is SEHNR and CDR2 FQNEAQ (reference sequence). This CDR3 region has 16 residues. This CDR3 reads CASSFSGARTSYGYTF. CDR3 coding DNA: TGTGCCAGCAGCTTCAGCGGGGCCCGGACGTCTTATGGCTACACCTTC.

This clone was seen once. The chain joins TRBV25-1 to TRBJ1-2; 7 bases align to TRBD1. CDR1 and CDR2 (germline): MGHDK, SYGVNS. The CDR3 contains 14 residues. J lost 3 bases, V lost 7 bases, and 8 bases had no gene match. CDR3 amino acids: CASIPGQGDYGYTF. As DNA, the CDR3 is TGTGCCAGCATCCCGGGCCAGGGGGACTATGGCTACACCTTC.

The V gene is TRBV30, the J gene TRBJ2-7; 7 bases line up with TRBD1. Per the germline V gene, CDR1 is GTSNPN and CDR2 is SVGIG (reference sequence). This CDR3 contains 12 residues. Losses at the gene ends were 1 base for V and 4 bases for J; bases not matched to a gene: 1. The CDR3 DNA is TGTGCCTGGAGTGCCAGGGGGTACGAGCAGTACTTC. Translating gives CAWSARGYEQYF.

V is TRBV29-1 and J is TRBJ1-5; no clear D. CDR1 is SQVTM and CDR2 is ANQGSEA in the germline V gene. The V end lost 2 bases, the J end lost 6 bases, and 11 bases lay between the germline ends. The CDR3 runs to 13 residues. The CDR3 nucleotides are TGCAGCGTTGAAACCCTCCGTGGTCAGCCCCAGCATTTT. It translates to CSVETLRGQPQHF.

This clone was counted only a few times. The chain links TRBV29-1 to TRBJ2-7; D remains unclear. Trimming stripped 4 bases from V and 3 bases from J, with 13 bases between. The CDR3 loop spans 13 amino acids. CDR1 is SQVTM and CDR2 is ANQGSEA in the germline V gene. The CDR3 protein is CSVGNQVGYEQYF. CDR3 DNA: TGCAGCGTTGGAAACCAGGTGGGCTACGAGCAGTACTTC.

V is TRBV30 and J is TRBJ2-7; D is ambiguous. The CDR3 consists of 13 residues. Between the trimmed V and J ends, which lost 0 bases and 1 base, there was a span of 7 bases. Germline V CDR1 and CDR2: GTSNPN, SVGIG (reference sequence). The CDR3 region has the DNA TGTGCCTGGAGTGTACGCGGATCCTACGAGCAGTACTTC. Encoded protein: CAWSVRGSYEQYF.

V gene TRBV4-1 combines with J gene TRBJ1-5; D gene unclear. Trimming pared 2 bases from V and 5 bases from J, leaving 13 bases between. The CDR3 is made up of 15 amino acids. Germline CDR1 and CDR2: MGHRA and YSYEKL. The CDR3 nucleotides are TGCGCCAGCAGCCAAATGAGTTGGGGAGATCAGCCCCAGCATTTT. Its translation: CASSQMSWGDQPQHF.

Worth noting for this clone: At one boundary the junction diverges from the germline segment, which might be a read error. The V and J genes are TRBV25-1 and TRBJ1-1; possibly TRBD1 for D (6 bases). Germline V gives CDR1 MGHDK, CDR2 SYGVNS. The CDR3 has 11 amino acids. Here the CDR3 reads CASSGDADSRF. Here the CDR3 DNA reads TGTGCCAGCAGTGGGGATGCGGACAGTCGATTT.

This clone turned up a few times. This chain uses TRBV2 with TRBJ1-6; tentative D call: TRBD1 (6 bases). The CDR3 spans 16 residues. The germline V gene has CDR1 SNHLY and CDR2 FYNNEI. Trimming stripped 3 bases from V and 6 bases from J, with 15 bases between. This CDR3 is CASSDASGAVNSPLHF. The DNA of the CDR3 is TGTGCCAGCAGTGACGCGTCAGGGGCGGTTAATTCACCCCTCCACTTT.

The chain has TRBV5-1 and TRBJ1-2; tentatively, D is TRBD1 (5 bases). V lost 0 bases and J 2 bases, leaving 11 bases between the germline ends. Germline CDR1 reads SGHRS; CDR2 reads YFSETQ. The CDR3 totals 15 residues. The DNA for the CDR3 is TGCGCCAGCAGCTTGGATGGCAGGGCGAACTATGGCTACACCTTC. Translated, it gives CASSLDGRANYGYTF. The variable domain in full, completed from reference TRBV5-1 and TRBJ1-2, reads KAGVTQTPRYLIKTRGQQVTLSCSPISGHRSVSWYQQTPGQGLQFLFEYFSETQRNKGNFPGRFSGRQFSNSRSEMNVSTLELGDSALYLCASSLDGRANYGYTFGSGTRLTVV.

The rearrangement links TRBV29-1 to TRBJ2-7, with D possibly matching TRBD2 (6 bases). The CDR3 loop spans 13 amino acids. CDR1 SQVTM and CDR2 ANQGSEA come from the germline V gene. Between the trimmed V and J ends, which lost 0 bases and 3 bases, there was a span of 9 bases. The CDR3 protein is CSVEDSGHYEQYF. The CDR3 DNA is TGCAGCGTTGAAGATAGCGGACACTACGAGCAGTACTTC.